Listed below are T cell receptor beta chains from one sample, sequenced in a study of cytomegalovirus exposure and HLA in healthy donors. Sequencing used immunoSEQ multiplex PCR; TCRdb keeps in-frame clones, though not all of them. Counted here are under 85,000 clones, roughly four fifths occurring once; the ten biggest clones make up around a fifth. Specimen: PBMCs. The receptor set was obtained from a woman between 25 and 40 years old in good health and CMV-seropositive. Each CDR3 is given with its conserved first and last residue. A D gene is named only where the DNA matches it firmly. Clone size is shown for a subset of rows, as once, few, many or a class of expanded clone.

TRBJ2-1 TRBV19 NA TRBD1 TGTGCCAGTAAAGAACAGGGGGCCCCCTACAATGAGCAGTTCTTC CASKEQGAPYNEQFF
TRBJ2-5 TRBV30 NA NA TGTGCCTGGAGTCGGCGCCAGACAGGCCACGGGGAGACCCAGTACTTC CAWSRRQTGHGETQYF
TRBJ2-1 TRBV5-4 NA TRBD2 TGTGCCAGCAGCCATCCCCGACTAGCGGGGGGAAATGAGCAGTTCTTC CASSHPRLAGGNEQFF
TRBJ2-1 TRBV4-1 once NA TGCGCCAGCAGCCATTCATCTTCCGGGACTGGAAACAATGAGCAGTTCTTC CASSHSSSGTGNNEQFF
TRBJ1-1 TRBV6-5 NA NA TGTGCCAGCAGTTACTCGAAAGGGGGCACTGAAGCTTTCTTT CASSYSKGGTEAFF
TRBJ2-7 TRBV20-1 NA NA TGCAGTCCTCGGTCTTCCTACGAGCAGTACTTC CSPRSSYEQYF
TRBJ1-4 TRBV20-1 once NA TGCAGCCCTGTCCGGGGAAAACTGTTTTTT CSPVRGKLFF
TRBJ2-7 TRBV18 once NA TGTGCCAGCTCCCCGTCAGGGACTTACGAGCAGTACTTC CASSPSGTYEQYF
TRBJ1-2 TRBV4-2 NA NA TGTGCCAGCAGCCAAGGATTTGGGACTGATTATGGCTACACCTTC CASSQGFGTDYGYTF
TRBJ2-2 TRBV7-9 few NA TGTGCCAGCAGCTTGATGGGAGTGACCGGGGAGCTGTTTTTT CASSLMGVTGELFF
TRBJ1-1 TRBV5-1 NA TRBD1 TGCGCCAGCAGCTCAACCGGGACAGTGAACACTGAAGCTTTCTTT CASSSTGTVNTEAFF
TRBJ2-5 TRBV5-1 few NA TGCGCCAGCACCCGACAGACAATAAGGGAGACCCAGTACTTC CASTRQTIRETQYF
TRBJ1-1 TRBV30 NA NA TGTGCCTGCGACCGGGAGAACACTGAAGCTTTCTTT CACDRENTEAFF
TRBJ2-3 TRBV7-6 NA NA TGTGCCAGCAGCTCCAGCGGGGATACGCAGTATTTT CASSSSGDTQYF
TRBJ1-1 TRBV30 few NA TGTGCCTGGAGTTTATACAGGAACACTGAAGCTTTCTTT CAWSLYRNTEAFF
TRBJ1-4 TRBV30 NA NA TGTGCCTGGAGTTGGGAGAGGGCAACTAATGAAAAACTGTTTTTT CAWSWERATNEKLFF
TRBJ2-1 TRBV28 NA TRBD2 TGTGCCAGCAGTAGTCGGGAGGTAATCGGGCAGTTCTTC CASSSREVIGQFF
TRBJ1-2 TRBV6-6 NA TRBD1 TGTGCCAGCAGAGGATCCGGGACAGGGAATTATGGCTACACCTTC CASRGSGTGNYGYTF
TRBJ2-6 TRBV5-1 NA TRBD1 TGCGCCAGCAGCTTGGTGGCCCCGGGACAGGGGATTTCTGGGGCCAACGTCCTGACTTTC CASSLVAPGQGISGANVLTF
TRBJ1-2 TRBV29-1 NA NA TGCAGCGTAGACAGATACTATGGCTACACCTTC CSVDRYYGYTF
TRBJ2-3 TRBV6-5 few TRBD2 TGTGCCAGCAGTTCTAGCGGGAGAGATACGCAGTATTTT CASSSSGRDTQYF